The 7 T cell receptor beta chains presented below share a single source sample, sequenced in a study of blood T cell repertoires in COVID-19. Repertoires were generated with immunoSEQ multiplex PCR, while TCRdb's copy carries only in-frame clones and drops some. The repertoire includes fewer than 600,000 clones, 75% to 90% of them detected once, and approximately 0.9% sits in the top ten. Sequencing was carried out using peripheral blood. The receptors derive from a young man with COVID-19, enrolled during active disease.

This sequence joins TRBV9 and TRBJ2-7; 9 nucleotides line up with TRBD2. CDR1 is SGDLS and CDR2 is YYNGEE in the germline V gene. J was trimmed by 2 bases and V by 3 bases; bases with no gene match: 3. The length of the CDR3 is 14 residues. CDR3 protein: CASSALAGPYEQYF. The CDR3 DNA reads as TGTGCCAGCAGCGCGCTAGCGGGACCCTACGAGCAGTACTTC.

V is TRBV11-3 and J is TRBJ2-2, with D perhaps TRBD2 (6 bases). Trimming shortened V by 1 base and J by 6 bases, and 12 bases separated the two germline ends. This CDR3 comprises 15 residues. CDR1 SGHNT and CDR2 YENEEA come from the germline V gene. The CDR3 sequence: CASSLGLTSAGELFF. In nucleotides, the CDR3 is TGTGCCAGCAGCTTAGGACTGACTAGTGCCGGGGAGCTGTTTTTT.

This clone was counted a single time. J is TRBJ2-3 and V is TRBV19; D perhaps matches TRBD2 (6 bases). In germline, CDR1 is LNHDA, CDR2 SQIVND (reference sequence). This CDR3 contains 17 residues. The V end lost 0 bases, the J end lost 1 base, and 14 bases lay between the germline ends. DNA of the CDR3: TGTGCCAGTAGTATAGACCGTGGCGGGACGGGCACAGATACGCAGTATTTT. It codes for CASSIDRGGTGTDTQYF.

The V gene is TRBV18, the J gene TRBJ2-7; D perhaps matches TRBD2 (6 bases). The CDR3 has 14 residues. Germline values: CDR1 KGHSH, CDR2 LQKENI. Trimming took off 3 bases at V and 2 bases at J, with 11 bases between the two ends. The CDR3 sequence is CASSPPTGAYEQYF. CDR3 sequence (DNA): TGTGCCAGCTCACCCCCGACGGGGGCCTACGAGCAGTACTTC.

In DNA, the CDR3 is TGTGCCAGCAGCGTAGAAAGGACTGCATGGGGCAATGAGCAGTTCTTC. As protein: CASSVERTAWGNEQFF. The chain recombines TRBV9 with TRBJ2-1; a possible D gene is TRBD2 (5 bases). CDR1 and CDR2 from the germline V gene are SGDLS and YYNGEE. Trimming left V 0 bases short and J 6 bases short, with 16 bases between. The CDR3 sequence is 16 residues long.

The genes are TRBV21-1 and TRBJ2-2; TRBD2, the D gene given by the table, was not confirmed from the DNA. TRBV21-1 is designated a pseudogene. This CDR3 region has 14 residues. CDR3 sequence: CASTPGGGFGELFF. CDR3 bases: TGTGCCAGCACCCCGGGGGGGGGCTTCGGGGAGCTGTTTTTT.

This sequence joins TRBV19 and TRBJ1-2; no clear D gene. CDR3 length equals 12 residues. Trimming removed 5 bases at V and 3 bases at J, with 7 bases between. The germline V gene encodes CDR1 LNHDA and CDR2 SQIVND (reference sequence). CDR3 DNA: TGTGCCAGTAGTGTATCAGACTATGGCTACACCTTC. It is translated as CASSVSDYGYTF.